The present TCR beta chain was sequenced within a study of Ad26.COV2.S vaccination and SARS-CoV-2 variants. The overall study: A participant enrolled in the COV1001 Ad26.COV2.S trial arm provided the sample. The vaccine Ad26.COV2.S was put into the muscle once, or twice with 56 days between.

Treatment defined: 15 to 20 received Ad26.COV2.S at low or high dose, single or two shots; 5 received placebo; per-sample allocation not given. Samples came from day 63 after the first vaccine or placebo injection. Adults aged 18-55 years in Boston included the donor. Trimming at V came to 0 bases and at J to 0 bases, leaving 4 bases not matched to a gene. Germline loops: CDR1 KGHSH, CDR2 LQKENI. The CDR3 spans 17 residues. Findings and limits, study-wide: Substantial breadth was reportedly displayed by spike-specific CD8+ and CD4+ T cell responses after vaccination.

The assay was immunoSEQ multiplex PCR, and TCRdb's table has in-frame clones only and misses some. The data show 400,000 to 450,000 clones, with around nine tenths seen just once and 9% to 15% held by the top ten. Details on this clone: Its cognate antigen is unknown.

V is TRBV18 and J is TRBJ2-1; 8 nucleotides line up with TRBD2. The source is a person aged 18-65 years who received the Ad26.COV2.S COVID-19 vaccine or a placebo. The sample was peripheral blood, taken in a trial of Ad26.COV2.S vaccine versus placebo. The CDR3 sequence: CASSPPGRGGSYNEQFF. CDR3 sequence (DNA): TGTGCCAGCTCACCACCGGGACGGGGGGGCTCCTACAATGAGCAGTTCTTC.